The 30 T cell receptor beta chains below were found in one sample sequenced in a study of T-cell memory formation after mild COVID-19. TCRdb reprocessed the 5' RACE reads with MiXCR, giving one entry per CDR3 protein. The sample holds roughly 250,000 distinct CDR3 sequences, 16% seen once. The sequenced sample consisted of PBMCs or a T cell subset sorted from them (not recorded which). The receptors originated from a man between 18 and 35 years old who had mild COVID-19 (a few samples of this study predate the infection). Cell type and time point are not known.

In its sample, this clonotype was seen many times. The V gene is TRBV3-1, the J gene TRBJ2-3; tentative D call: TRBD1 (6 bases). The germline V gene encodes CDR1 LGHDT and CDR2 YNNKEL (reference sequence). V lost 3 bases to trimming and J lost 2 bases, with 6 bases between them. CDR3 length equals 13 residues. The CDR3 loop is CASSQGATDTQYF. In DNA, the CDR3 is TGTGCCAGCAGCCAGGGGGCCACAGATACGCAGTATTTT.

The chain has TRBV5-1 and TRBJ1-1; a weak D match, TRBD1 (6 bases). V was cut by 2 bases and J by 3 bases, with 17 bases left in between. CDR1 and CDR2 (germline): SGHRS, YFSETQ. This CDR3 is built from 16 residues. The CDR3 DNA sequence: TGCGCCAGCAGCTTTGGCGGGGGGCGTTTGGACACTGAAGCTTTCTTT. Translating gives CASSFGGGRLDTEAFF. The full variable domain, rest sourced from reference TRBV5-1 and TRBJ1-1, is KAGVTQTPRYLIKTRGQQVTLSCSPISGHRSVSWYQQTPGQGLQFLFEYFSETQRNKGNFPGRFSGRQFSNSRSEMNVSTLELGDSALYLCASSFGGGRLDTEAFFGQGTRLTVV.

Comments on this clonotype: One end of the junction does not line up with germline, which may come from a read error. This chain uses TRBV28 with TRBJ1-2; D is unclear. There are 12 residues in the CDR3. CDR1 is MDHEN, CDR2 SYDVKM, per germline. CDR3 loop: CASSLLRTVASF. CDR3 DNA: TGTGCCAGCAGTTTACTGCGGACGGTGGCATCCTTC.

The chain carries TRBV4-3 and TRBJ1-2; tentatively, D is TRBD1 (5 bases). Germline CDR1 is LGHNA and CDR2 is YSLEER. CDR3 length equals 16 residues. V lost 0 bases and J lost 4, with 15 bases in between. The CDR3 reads CASSQDPGTFGYGYTF. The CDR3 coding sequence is TGCGCCAGCAGCCAAGATCCGGGGACGTTTGGCTATGGCTACACCTTC.

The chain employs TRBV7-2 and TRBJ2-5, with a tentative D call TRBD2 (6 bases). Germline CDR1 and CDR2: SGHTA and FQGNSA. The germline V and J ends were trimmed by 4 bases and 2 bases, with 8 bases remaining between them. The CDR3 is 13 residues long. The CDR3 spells CASSWRGQETQYF. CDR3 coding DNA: TGTGCCAGCAGCTGGCGGGGACAAGAGACCCAGTACTTC.

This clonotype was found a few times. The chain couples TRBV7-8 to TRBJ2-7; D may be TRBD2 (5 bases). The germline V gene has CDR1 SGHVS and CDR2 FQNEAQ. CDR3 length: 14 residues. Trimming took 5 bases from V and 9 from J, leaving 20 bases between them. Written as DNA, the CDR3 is TGTGCCAGCAGCCACGCAACGACTGAAGGGAGGCAGTACGTC. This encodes CASSHATTEGRQYV.

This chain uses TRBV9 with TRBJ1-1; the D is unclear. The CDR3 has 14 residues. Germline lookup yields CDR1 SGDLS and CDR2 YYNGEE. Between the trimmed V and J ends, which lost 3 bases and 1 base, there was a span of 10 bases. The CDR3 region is CASSAEPGNTEAFF. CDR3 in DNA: TGTGCCAGCAGCGCAGAACCCGGGAACACTGAAGCTTTCTTT.

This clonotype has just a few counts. The CDR3 is CASSLSFYTEAFF. Written as DNA, the CDR3 is TGTGCCAGCAGCCTTTCCTTTTACACTGAAGCTTTCTTT. The V call is TRBV5-6, the J call TRBJ1-1; D is undetermined. The CDR3 length is 13 residues. Germline V gives CDR1 SGHDT, CDR2 YYEEEE. V lost 4 bases, J lost 3 bases, and 10 bases lay in between.

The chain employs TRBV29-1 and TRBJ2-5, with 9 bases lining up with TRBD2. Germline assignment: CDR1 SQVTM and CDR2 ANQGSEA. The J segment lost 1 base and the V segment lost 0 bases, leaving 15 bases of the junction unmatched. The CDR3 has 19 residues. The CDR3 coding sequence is TGCAGCGTTGAAGATCGGGAGCGGGGGGCCCCGGAGATCCAAGAGACCCAGTACTTC. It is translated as CSVEDRERGAPEIQETQYF. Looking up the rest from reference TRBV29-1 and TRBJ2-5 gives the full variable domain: SAVISQKPSRDICQRGTSLTIQCQVDSQVTMMFWYRQQPGQSLTLIATANQGSEATYESGFVIDKFPISRPNLTFSTLTVSNMSPEDSSIYLCSVEDRERGAPEIQETQYFGPGTRLLVL.

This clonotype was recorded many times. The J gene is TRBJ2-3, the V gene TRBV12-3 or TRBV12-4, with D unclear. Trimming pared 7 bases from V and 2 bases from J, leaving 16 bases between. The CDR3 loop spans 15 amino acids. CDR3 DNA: TGTGCCAGCAAGCCTCTGGCAGACCCCACAGATACGCAGTATTTT. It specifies CASKPLADPTDTQYF.

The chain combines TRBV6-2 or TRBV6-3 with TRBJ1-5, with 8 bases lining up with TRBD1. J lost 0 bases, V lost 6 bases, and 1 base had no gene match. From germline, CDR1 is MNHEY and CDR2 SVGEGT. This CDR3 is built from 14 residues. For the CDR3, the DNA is TGTGCCAGCAGAGGACAGGGTAGCAATCAGCCCCAGCATTTT. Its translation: CASRGQGSNQPQHF.

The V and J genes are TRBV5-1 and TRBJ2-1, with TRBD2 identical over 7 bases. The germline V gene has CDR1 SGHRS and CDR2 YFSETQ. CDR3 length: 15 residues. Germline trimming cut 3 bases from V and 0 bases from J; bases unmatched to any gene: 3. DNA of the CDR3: TGCGCCAGCAGCTCCGGGACTACCTCCTACAATGAGCAGTTCTTC. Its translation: CASSSGTTSYNEQFF.

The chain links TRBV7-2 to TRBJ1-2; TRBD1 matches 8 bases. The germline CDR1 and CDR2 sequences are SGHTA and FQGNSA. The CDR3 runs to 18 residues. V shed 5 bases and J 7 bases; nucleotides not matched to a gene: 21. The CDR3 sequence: CASSPPPWRDRRAVGYTF. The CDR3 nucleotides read TGTGCCAGCAGCCCCCCCCCATGGAGGGACAGGAGGGCTGTTGGCTACACCTTC.

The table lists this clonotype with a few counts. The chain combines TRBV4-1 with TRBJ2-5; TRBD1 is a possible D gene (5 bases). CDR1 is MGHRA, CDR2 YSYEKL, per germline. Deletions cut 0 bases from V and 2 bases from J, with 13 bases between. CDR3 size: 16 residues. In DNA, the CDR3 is TGCGCCAGCAGCCAAGATGTAGGGGCAGGACAAGAGACCCAGTACTTC. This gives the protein CASSQDVGAGQETQYF.

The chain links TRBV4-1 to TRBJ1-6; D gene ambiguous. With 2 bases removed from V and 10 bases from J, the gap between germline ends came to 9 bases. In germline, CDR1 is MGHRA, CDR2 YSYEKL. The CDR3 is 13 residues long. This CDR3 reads CASSQSPGSPLHF. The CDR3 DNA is TGCGCCAGCAGCCAATCCCCGGGCTCACCCCTCCACTTT.

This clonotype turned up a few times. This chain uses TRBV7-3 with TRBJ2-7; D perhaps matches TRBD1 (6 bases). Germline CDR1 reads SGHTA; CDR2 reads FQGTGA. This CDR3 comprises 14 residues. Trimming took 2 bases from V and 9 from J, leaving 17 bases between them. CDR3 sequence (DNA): TGTGCCAGCAGCTTATCCCCGGGACAAGGGGGGCAGTACTTC. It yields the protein CASSLSPGQGGQYF.

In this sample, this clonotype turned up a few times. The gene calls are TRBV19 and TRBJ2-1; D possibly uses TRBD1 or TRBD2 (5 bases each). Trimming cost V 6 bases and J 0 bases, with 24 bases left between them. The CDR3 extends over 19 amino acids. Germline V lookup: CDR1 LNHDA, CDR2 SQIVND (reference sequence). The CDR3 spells CASSSASDSFRGSYNEQFF. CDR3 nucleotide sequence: TGTGCCAGTAGCTCCGCCTCTGACAGTTTTCGGGGCTCCTACAATGAGCAGTTCTTC.

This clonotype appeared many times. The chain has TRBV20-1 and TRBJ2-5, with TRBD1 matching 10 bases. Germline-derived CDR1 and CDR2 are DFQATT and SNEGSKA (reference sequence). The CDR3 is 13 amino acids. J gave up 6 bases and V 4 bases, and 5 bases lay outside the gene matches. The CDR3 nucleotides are TGCAGTGCTACCGGGACAGGGGTAAAGACCCAGTACTTC. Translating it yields CSATGTGVKTQYF.

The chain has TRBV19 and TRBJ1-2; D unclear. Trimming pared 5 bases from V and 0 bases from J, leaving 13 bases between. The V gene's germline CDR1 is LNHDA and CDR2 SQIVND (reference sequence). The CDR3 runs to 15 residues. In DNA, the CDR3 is TGTGCCAGTAGTGCCTCCGGGGAAGCTAACTATGGCTACACCTTC. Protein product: CASSASGEANYGYTF.

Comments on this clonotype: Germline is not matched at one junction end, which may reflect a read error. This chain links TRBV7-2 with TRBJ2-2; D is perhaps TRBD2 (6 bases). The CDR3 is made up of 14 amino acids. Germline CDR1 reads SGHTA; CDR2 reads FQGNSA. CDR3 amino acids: CASSLGGNAGELFF. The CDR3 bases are TGTGCCAGCAGCTTAGGCGGGAACGCCGGGGAGCTGTTTTTT.

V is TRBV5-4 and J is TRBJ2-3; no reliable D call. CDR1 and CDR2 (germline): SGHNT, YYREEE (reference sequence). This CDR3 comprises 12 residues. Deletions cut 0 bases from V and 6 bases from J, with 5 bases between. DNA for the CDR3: TGTGCCAGCAGCTTGGACTGGGATACGCAGTATTTT. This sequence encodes CASSLDWDTQYF.

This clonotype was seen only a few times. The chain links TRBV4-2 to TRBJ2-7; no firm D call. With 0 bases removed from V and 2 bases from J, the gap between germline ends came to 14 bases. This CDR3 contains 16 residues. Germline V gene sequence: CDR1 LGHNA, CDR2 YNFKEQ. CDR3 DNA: TGTGCCAGCAGCCAAGATAATGGTGGTCCGGCCTACGAGCAGTACTTC. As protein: CASSQDNGGPAYEQYF.

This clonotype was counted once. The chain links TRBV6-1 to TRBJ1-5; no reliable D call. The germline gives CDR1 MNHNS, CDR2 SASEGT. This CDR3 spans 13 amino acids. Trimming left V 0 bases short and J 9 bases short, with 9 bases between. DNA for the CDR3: TGTGCCAGCAGTGAAGCGCTCCCGGGGCCCCAGCATTTT. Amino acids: CASSEALPGPQHF.

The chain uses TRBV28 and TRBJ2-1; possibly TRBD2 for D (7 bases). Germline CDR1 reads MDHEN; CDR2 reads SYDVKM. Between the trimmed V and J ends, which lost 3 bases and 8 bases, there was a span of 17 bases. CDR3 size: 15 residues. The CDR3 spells CASSFLTGGLDEQFF. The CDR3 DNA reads TGTGCCAGCAGTTTTCTCACCGGGGGGCTTGATGAGCAGTTCTTC.

The CDR3 DNA follows: TGTGCCAGCAGGATAGCGGGGGGGCCGAATGAGCAGTTCTTC. It is translated as CASRIAGGPNEQFF. The chain employs TRBV6-6 and TRBJ2-1; 11 bases align to TRBD2. The trim removed 6 bases at V and 7 bases at J, leaving 5 bases unmatched. The CDR3 is 14 amino acids. The germline V gene has CDR1 MNHNY and CDR2 SVGAGI (reference sequence).

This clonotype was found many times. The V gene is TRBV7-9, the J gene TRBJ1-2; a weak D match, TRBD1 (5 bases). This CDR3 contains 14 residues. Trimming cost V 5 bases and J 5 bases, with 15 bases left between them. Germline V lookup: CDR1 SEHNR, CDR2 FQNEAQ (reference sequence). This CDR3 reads CASSRLTVLYGYTF. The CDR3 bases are TGTGCCAGCAGCCGTCTGACAGTATTGTATGGCTACACCTTC.

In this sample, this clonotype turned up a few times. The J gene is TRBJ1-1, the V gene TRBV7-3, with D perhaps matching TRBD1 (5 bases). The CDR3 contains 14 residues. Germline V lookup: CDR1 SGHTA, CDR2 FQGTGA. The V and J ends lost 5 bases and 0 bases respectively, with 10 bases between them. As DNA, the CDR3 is TGTGCCAGCAGCGCGGGACGTCTGAACACTGAAGCTTTCTTT. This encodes CASSAGRLNTEAFF. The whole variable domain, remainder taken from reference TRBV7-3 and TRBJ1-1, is GAGVSQTPSNKVTEKGKYVELRCDPISGHTALYWYRQSLGQGPEFLIYFQGTGAADDSGLPNDRFFAVRPEGSVSTLKIQRTERGDSAVYLCASSAGRLNTEAFFGQGTRLTVV.

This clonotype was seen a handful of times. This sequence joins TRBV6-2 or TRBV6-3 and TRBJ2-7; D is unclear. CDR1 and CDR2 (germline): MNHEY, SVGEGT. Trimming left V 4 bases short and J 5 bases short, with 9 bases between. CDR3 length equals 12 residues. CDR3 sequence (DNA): TGTGCCAGCAGTTCTCGGACGGACGAGCAGTACTTC. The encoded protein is CASSSRTDEQYF.

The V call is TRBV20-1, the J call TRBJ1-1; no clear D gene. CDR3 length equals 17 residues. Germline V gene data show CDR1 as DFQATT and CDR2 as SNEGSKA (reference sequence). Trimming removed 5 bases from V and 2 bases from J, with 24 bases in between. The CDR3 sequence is CSAPDMALVGLNTEAFF. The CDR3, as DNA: TGCAGTGCTCCCGACATGGCACTCGTAGGATTAAACACTGAAGCTTTCTTT.

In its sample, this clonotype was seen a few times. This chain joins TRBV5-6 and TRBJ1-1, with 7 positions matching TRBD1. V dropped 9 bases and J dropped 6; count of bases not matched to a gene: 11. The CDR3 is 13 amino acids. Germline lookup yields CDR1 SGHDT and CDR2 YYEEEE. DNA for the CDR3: TGTGCCACCCTGATGACAGGGACTGCTGAAGCTTTCTTT. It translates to CATLMTGTAEAFF.